Listed below are T cell receptor beta chains from one sample, sequenced in a study of T cell responses to AZD1222 COVID-19 vaccine. Some clones are missing from TCRdb's copy, which holds only in-frame ones; the method was immunoSEQ multiplex PCR. The repertoire holds tens of thousands of clones, with 86% as singletons. Source: peripheral blood, taken on day 0 of AZD1222 vaccination. All receptors derive from an adult in good health. Both conserved end residues are part of each CDR3. Each record gives: D gene, clone size, V gene, J gene, CDR3 protein, CDR3 DNA. A D gene is named only where the DNA matches it firmly. Some rows mark clone size as missing; the rest say once, few, many or name a class of expanded clone.

D: .; size: .; V: TRBV6-5; J: TRBJ2-7; CDR3: CASSPGGGAGEQYF; DNA: TGTGCCAGCAGCCCCGGAGGGGGCGCGGGCGAGCAGTACTTC
D: .; size: once; V: TRBV12-3/TRBV12-4; J: TRBJ1-1; CDR3: CASSLEGGREAFF; DNA: TGTGCCAGCAGTTTAGAGGGGGGGAGGGAAGCTTTCTTT
D: .; size: .; V: TRBV6-6; J: TRBJ1-5; CDR3: CASTFGGGDQPQHF; DNA: TGTGCCAGCACTTTTGGGGGGGGCGATCAGCCCCAGCATTTT
D: .; size: .; V: TRBV30; J: TRBJ2-7; CDR3: CAWSVKSPSWEQYF; DNA: TGTGCCTGGAGTGTAAAGTCCCCATCGTGGGAGCAGTACTTC
D: .; size: .; V: TRBV19; J: TRBJ1-5; CDR3: CASSIELTGRTSNQPQHF; DNA: TGTGCCAGTAGTATTGAACTGACGGGACGGACTAGCAATCAGCCCCAGCATTTT
D: TRBD2; size: .; V: TRBV9; J: TRBJ2-6; CDR3: CASSQRGDSVGSRSGANVLTF; DNA: TGTGCCAGCAGCCAGCGGGGAGATTCGGTGGGATCTCGCTCTGGGGCCAACGTCCTGACTTTC
D: .; size: .; V: TRBV15; J: TRBJ1-5; CDR3: CATSRAVGGNQPQHF; DNA: TGTGCCACCAGCAGAGCCGTCGGGGGCAATCAGCCCCAGCATTTT
D: .; size: .; V: TRBV3-1/TRBV3-2; J: TRBJ2-4; CDR3: CAGSQDIGVAKNIQYF; DNA: TGTGCCGGCAGCCAAGATATCGGGGTAGCCAAAAACATTCAGTACTTC
D: .; size: .; V: TRBV3-1/TRBV3-2; J: TRBJ1-5; CDR3: CASSQDRTENQPQHF; DNA: TGTGCCAGCAGCCAAGATAGGACAGAGAATCAGCCCCAGCATTTT
D: .; size: .; V: TRBV2; J: TRBJ2-5; CDR3: CASSEKRANQETQYF; DNA: TGTGCCAGCAGTGAAAAAAGAGCTAACCAAGAGACCCAGTACTTC
D: .; size: .; V: TRBV2; J: TRBJ2-2; CDR3: CASRYRGGELFF; DNA: TGTGCCAGCAGATATCGAGGCGGGGAGCTGTTTTTT
D: TRBD1; size: .; V: TRBV7-2; J: TRBJ2-3; CDR3: CASSLGGQGADTQYF; DNA: TGTGCCAGCAGCTTAGGGGGACAGGGGGCAGATACGCAGTATTTT
D: TRBD1; size: .; V: TRBV5-1; J: TRBJ2-6; CDR3: CASSLAPGQVLSGANVLTF; DNA: TGCGCCAGCAGCTTGGCCCCGGGACAGGTCCTCTCTGGGGCCAACGTCCTGACTTTC
D: .; size: .; V: TRBV7-6; J: TRBJ2-7; CDR3: CASSLAQGRVYEQYF; DNA: TGTGCCAGCAGCTTAGCCCAAGGGAGAGTCTACGAGCAGTACTTC
D: .; size: .; V: TRBV29-1; J: TRBJ1-5; CDR3: CSVDDRDQPQHF; DNA: TGCAGCGTTGACGACAGAGATCAGCCCCAGCATTTT
D: .; size: .; V: TRBV12-1; J: TRBJ2-3; CDR3: CASSPGSDTQYF; DNA: TGTGCCAGCAGCCCGGGGTCAGATACGCAGTATTTT
D: TRBD1; size: .; V: TRBV7-2; J: TRBJ2-4; CDR3: CASSSGGASKNIQYF; DNA: TGTGCCAGCAGCTCAGGGGGCGCTTCCAAAAACATTCAGTACTTC
D: TRBD1; size: few; V: TRBV19; J: TRBJ2-1; CDR3: CASSRFSGGEQFF; DNA: TGTGCCAGTAGTAGGTTTTCAGGGGGTGAGCAGTTCTTC
D: .; size: .; V: TRBV7-9; J: TRBJ1-2; CDR3: CASSLRDGYTF; DNA: TGTGCCAGCAGCTTAAGGGACGGCTACACCTTC
D: .; size: .; V: TRBV12-3/TRBV12-4; J: TRBJ2-2; CDR3: CASRLLAPGELFF; DNA: TGTGCCAGCAGACTCCTAGCACCCGGGGAGCTGTTTTTT
D: TRBD1; size: .; V: TRBV28; J: TRBJ2-2; CDR3: CASRGDRGWVTGELFF; DNA: TGTGCCAGCAGAGGCGACAGGGGGTGGGTCACCGGGGAGCTGTTTTTT
D: TRBD2; size: .; V: TRBV4-1; J: TRBJ2-5; CDR3: CASSRWTSGYQETQYF; DNA: TGCGCCAGCAGCCGATGGACTAGCGGGTACCAAGAGACCCAGTACTTC
D: .; size: .; V: TRBV5-1; J: TRBJ2-5; CDR3: CASSYSGDGETQYF; DNA: TGCGCCAGCAGCTATTCAGGGGATGGGGAGACCCAGTACTTC
D: .; size: few; V: TRBV18; J: TRBJ2-5; CDR3: CASSAETQYF; DNA: TGTGCCAGCTCAGCAGAGACCCAGTACTTC
D: .; size: .; V: TRBV10-2; J: TRBJ2-1; CDR3: CASQRGSSYNEQFF; DNA: TGCGCCAGCCAGAGAGGGAGCTCCTACAATGAGCAGTTCTTC
D: TRBD1; size: .; V: TRBV28; J: TRBJ2-2; CDR3: CASTRDRGRELFF; DNA: TGTGCCAGCACACGGGACAGGGGGCGGGAGCTGTTTTTT
D: TRBD1; size: few; V: TRBV7-2; J: TRBJ2-1; CDR3: CASSLRMAGTGMDEQFF; DNA: TGTGCCAGCAGCTTAAGAATGGCCGGGACAGGGATGGATGAGCAGTTCTTC
D: .; size: once; V: TRBV28; J: TRBJ2-6; CDR3: CASSWGANVLTF; DNA: TGTGCCAGCAGCTGGGGGGCCAACGTCCTGACTTTC
D: .; size: .; V: TRBV5-1; J: TRBJ2-7; CDR3: CASNNPSVSYEQYF; DNA: TGCGCCAGCAACAACCCTAGCGTCTCCTACGAGCAGTACTTC
D: .; size: .; V: TRBV5-1; J: TRBJ2-5; CDR3: CASSLRPGLQETQYF; DNA: TGCGCCAGCAGCTTGAGGCCGGGACTTCAAGAGACCCAGTACTTC
D: .; size: .; V: TRBV5-6; J: TRBJ2-7; CDR3: CASSPTGRYEQYF; DNA: TGTGCCAGCAGCCCCACAGGGAGGTACGAGCAGTACTTC
D: .; size: few; V: TRBV6-5; J: TRBJ1-6; CDR3: CASRRISNSPLHF; DNA: TGTGCCAGCAGGCGGATTTCCAATTCACCCCTCCACTTT
D: TRBD2; size: .; V: TRBV5-4; J: TRBJ2-1; CDR3: CASSSQSRLANNEQFF; DNA: TGTGCCAGCAGCTCCCAATCGCGACTAGCGAACAATGAGCAGTTCTTC
D: .; size: .; V: TRBV6-6; J: TRBJ1-5; CDR3: CASRSGQYSNQPQHF; DNA: TGTGCCAGCAGGAGTGGACAGTATAGCAATCAGCCCCAGCATTTT
D: TRBD1; size: .; V: TRBV12-3/TRBV12-4; J: TRBJ1-1; CDR3: CASRLGQGSEAFF; DNA: TGTGCCAGCAGGTTAGGACAGGGGTCTGAAGCTTTCTTT
D: TRBD1; size: .; V: TRBV28; J: TRBJ2-3; CDR3: CASSLTGVTDTQYF; DNA: TGTGCCAGCAGTCTCACAGGGGTCACAGATACGCAGTATTTT
D: .; size: .; V: TRBV2; J: TRBJ1-4; CDR3: CASSLDTDELFF; DNA: TGTGCCAGCAGTCTCGACACTGACGAACTGTTTTTT
D: .; size: .; V: TRBV12-3/TRBV12-4; J: TRBJ2-7; CDR3: CASSRDSTYEQYF; DNA: TGTGCCAGCAGCCGGGACTCTACCTACGAGCAGTACTTC
D: .; size: .; V: TRBV19; J: TRBJ1-5; CDR3: CASSITAGGGQPQHF; DNA: TGTGCCAGTAGTATCACGGCAGGAGGTGGTCAGCCCCAGCATTTT
D: TRBD1; size: .; V: TRBV24-1; J: TRBJ2-1; CDR3: CATEPPPGQGENEQFF; DNA: TGTGCCACCGAACCCCCCCCGGGACAGGGTGAGAATGAGCAGTTCTTC
D: TRBD2; size: .; V: TRBV7-2; J: TRBJ2-2; CDR3: CASSQRGGLTGELFF; DNA: TGTGCCAGCAGCCAGCGGGGGGGCCTTACCGGGGAGCTGTTTTTT
D: TRBD1; size: few; V: TRBV28; J: TRBJ2-7; CDR3: CASGLPGQPSYEQYF; DNA: TGTGCCAGCGGGTTACCGGGACAGCCCTCCTACGAGCAGTACTTC
D: .; size: .; V: TRBV11-2; J: TRBJ1-6; CDR3: CASSLDGKGHSPLHF; DNA: TGTGCCAGCAGCTTAGATGGGAAGGGTCACTCACCCCTCCACTTT
D: .; size: .; V: TRBV5-1; J: TRBJ1-4; CDR3: CASSLGPQVYEKLFF; DNA: TGCGCCAGCAGCTTGGGGCCCCAGGTCTACGAAAAACTGTTTTTT
D: .; size: once; V: TRBV27; J: TRBJ1-5; CDR3: CASSPGQLQPQHF; DNA: TGTGCCAGCAGTCCCGGACAGTTACAGCCCCAGCATTTT
D: .; size: few; V: TRBV30; J: TRBJ2-1; CDR3: CAWSKGTLFNEQFF; DNA: TGTGCCTGGAGTAAGGGAACCCTCTTCAATGAGCAGTTCTTC
D: TRBD2; size: .; V: TRBV7-9; J: TRBJ2-1; CDR3: CASSLRTSGGTYNEQFF; DNA: TGTGCCAGCAGCTTACGGACTAGCGGGGGAACCTACAATGAGCAGTTCTTC
D: TRBD1; size: .; V: TRBV19; J: TRBJ1-2; CDR3: CASSLQGTGSSLGGYTF; DNA: TGTGCCAGTAGTCTCCAAGGGACAGGGTCGAGCTTGGGTGGCTACACCTTC
D: TRBD1; size: .; V: TRBV5-6; J: TRBJ2-5; CDR3: CASSLYQGAAETQYF; DNA: TGTGCCAGCAGCTTGTATCAGGGGGCGGCAGAGACCCAGTACTTC
D: .; size: once; V: TRBV7-3; J: TRBJ2-7; CDR3: CASSLTAGIGYEQYF; DNA: TGTGCCAGCAGCTTAACCGCGGGGATAGGGTACGAGCAGTACTTC
D: .; size: .; V: TRBV6-1; J: TRBJ2-2; CDR3: CASSEQGIDTGELFF; DNA: TGTGCCAGCAGTGAGCAGGGAATTGACACCGGGGAGCTGTTTTTT
D: TRBD1; size: once; V: TRBV19; J: TRBJ1-1; CDR3: CASSTTGGRTEAFF; DNA: TGTGCCAGTAGTACCACAGGGGGTCGGACTGAAGCTTTCTTT
D: .; size: .; V: TRBV7-2; J: TRBJ2-7; CDR3: CASSLGSAREQYF; DNA: TGTGCCAGCAGCCTCGGATCGGCGCGGGAGCAGTACTTC
D: TRBD1; size: .; V: TRBV7-2; J: TRBJ1-2; CDR3: CASSPRQGKIYGYTF; DNA: TGTGCCAGCAGCCCTCGACAGGGGAAAATTTATGGCTACACCTTC
D: .; size: .; V: TRBV4-2; J: TRBJ2-5; CDR3: CASSQGGLAEETQYF; DNA: TGTGCCAGCAGCCAAGGGGGGCTAGCGGAAGAGACCCAGTACTTC
D: .; size: .; V: TRBV6-5; J: TRBJ1-6; CDR3: CASSPLGDNSPLHF; DNA: TGTGCCAGCAGTCCCTTAGGGGATAATTCACCCCTCCACTTT
D: .; size: .; V: TRBV18; J: TRBJ2-2; CDR3: CASSTGNTGELFF; DNA: TGTGCCAGCTCCACGGGGAACACCGGGGAGCTGTTTTTT
D: TRBD1; size: .; V: TRBV3-1/TRBV3-2; J: TRBJ1-5; CDR3: CASSQGTGEHQPQHF; DNA: TGTGCCAGCAGCCAAGGGACAGGGGAACATCAGCCCCAGCATTTT